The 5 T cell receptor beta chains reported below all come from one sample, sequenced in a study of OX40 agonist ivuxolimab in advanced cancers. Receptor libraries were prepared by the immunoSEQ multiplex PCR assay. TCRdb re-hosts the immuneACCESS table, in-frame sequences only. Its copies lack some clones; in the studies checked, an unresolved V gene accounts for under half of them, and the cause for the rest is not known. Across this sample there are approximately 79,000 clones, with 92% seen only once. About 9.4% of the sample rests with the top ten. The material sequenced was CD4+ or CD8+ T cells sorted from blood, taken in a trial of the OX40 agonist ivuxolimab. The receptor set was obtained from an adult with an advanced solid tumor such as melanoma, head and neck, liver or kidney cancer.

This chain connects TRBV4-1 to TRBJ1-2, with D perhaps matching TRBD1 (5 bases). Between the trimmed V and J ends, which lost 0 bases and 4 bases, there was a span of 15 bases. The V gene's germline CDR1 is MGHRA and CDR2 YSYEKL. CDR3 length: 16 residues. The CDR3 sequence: CASSQDFDSAIYGYTF. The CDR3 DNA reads TGCGCCAGCAGCCAAGATTTTGACAGCGCGATCTATGGCTACACCTTC.

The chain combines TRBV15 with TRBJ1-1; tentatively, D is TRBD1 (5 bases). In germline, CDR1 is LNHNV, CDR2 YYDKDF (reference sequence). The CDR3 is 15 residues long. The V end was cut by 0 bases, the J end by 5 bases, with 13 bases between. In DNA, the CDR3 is TGTGCCACCAGCAGAGATAGGGGCTCTTGGACTGAAGCTTTCTTT. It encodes CATSRDRGSWTEAFF.

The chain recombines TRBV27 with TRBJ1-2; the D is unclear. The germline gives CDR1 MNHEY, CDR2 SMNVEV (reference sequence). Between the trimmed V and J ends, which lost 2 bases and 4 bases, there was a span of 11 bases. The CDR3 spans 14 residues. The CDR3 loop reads CASSLKEDSYGYTF. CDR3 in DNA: TGTGCCAGCAGTTTAAAGGAAGATTCCTATGGCTACACCTTC.

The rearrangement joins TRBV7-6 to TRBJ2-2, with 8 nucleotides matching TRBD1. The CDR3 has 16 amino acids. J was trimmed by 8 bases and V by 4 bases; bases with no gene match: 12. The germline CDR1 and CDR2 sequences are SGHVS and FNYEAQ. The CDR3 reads CASSYPGQGNLGELFF. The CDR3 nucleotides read TGTGCCAGCAGCTATCCCGGACAGGGAAACTTGGGGGAGCTGTTTTTT.

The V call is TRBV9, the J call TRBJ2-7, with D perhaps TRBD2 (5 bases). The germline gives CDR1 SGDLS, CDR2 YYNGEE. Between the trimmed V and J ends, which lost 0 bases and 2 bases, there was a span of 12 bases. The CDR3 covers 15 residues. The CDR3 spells CASSVDTGFPYEQYF. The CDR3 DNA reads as TGTGCCAGCAGCGTAGATACGGGGTTCCCCTACGAGCAGTACTTC.